The T cell receptor (beta chain) under discussion was sequenced for a study of blood T cell repertoires in COVID-19. This clone was found a few times. The CDR3 length is 13 residues. Germline V lookup: CDR1 MNHEY, CDR2 SMNVEV (reference sequence). The V and J ends lost 3 bases and 11 bases, in that order; junction bases with no gene match: 9. Produced via immunoSEQ multiplex PCR; TCRdb's table is partial and in-frame only. The sample consists of about 110,000 clones, under 75% of them appearing once. Sequencing was carried out using peripheral blood. The V and J genes are TRBV27 and TRBJ1-1; the match to TRBD1 covers 7 bases. The TCR sequence derives from a woman aged 60-75 years with acute or convalescent COVID-19. The CDR3 DNA sequence: TGTGCCAGCAGTTTTTCACAGGGGCGCGGTGCTTTCTTT. Its protein product is CASSFSQGRGAFF.